This TCR beta chain was documented in a study of persistence of HIV-infected CD4 T cells. Points from the study as a whole: Antigen-responding cells were enriched for degenerate expanded CDR3beta sequences.

A word on this clone: Its antigen is undetermined.

J was trimmed by 5 bases and V by 6 bases; bases with no gene match: 9. Germline loops: CDR1 SNHLY, CDR2 FYNNEI. This CDR3 spans 16 amino acids. The libraries were made with immunoSEQ version 4 in survey mode. Repertoires were generated with immunoSEQ multiplex PCR, while TCRdb's copy carries only in-frame clones and drops some. The sample holds 25,000 to 35,000 clones, roughly four fifths seen once. Stimulation used 8.5 to 10 ug/mL lysate from CMV-infected fibroblasts. Memory cells lacking CD40L and CD69 with high CD45RO were sorted. For at least 4 years, plasma HIV-1 RNA was undetectable (<50 copies/mL). CD8+ T cells were removed from PBMCs prior to stimulation.

The chain has TRBV2 and TRBJ1-4, with TRBD1 matching over 10 bases. The receptor was isolated from an adult man with HIV who was CMV-seropositive. The sequences come from CD4+ T cells sorted from PBMCs after approximately 19-hour stimulation, collected from a patient who received antiretroviral therapy. CDR3 in amino acids: CASRGDRGRGNEKLFF. For the CDR3, the DNA is TGTGCCAGCAGAGGGGACAGGGGAAGGGGGAATGAAAAACTGTTTTTT.